This TCR beta chain was documented in a study of blood T cell repertoires in COVID-19. The method was immunoSEQ multiplex PCR; TCRdb's version includes in-frame clones alone and lacks a portion of them. The sample gives a few hundred thousand clones, 87% of which show up once; around 2.1% is in the top ten. Per the germline V gene, CDR1 is MNHEY and CDR2 is SMNVEV (reference sequence). The CDR3 has 16 amino acids. Trimming pared 5 bases from V and 1 base from J, leaving 15 bases between. The chain uses TRBV27 and TRBJ1-5; no firm D call. This sequence was found in a young man with active or convalescent COVID-19. Sequenced input: peripheral blood. CDR3 bases: TGTGCCAGCAGTCCTCAGCGTTCTCTAAGCAATCAGCCCCAGCATTTT. This gives the protein CASSPQRSLSNQPQHF.